Listed below are T cell receptor beta chains from one sample, sequenced in a study of T-cell memory formation after mild COVID-19. TCRdb redid the calling of the 5' RACE reads with MiXCR, one entry per CDR3 protein. The sample consists of roughly 180,000 distinct CDR3 sequences, approximately 17% of them appearing once. Sequencing was done on a sample of PBMCs or a T cell subset sorted from them (not recorded which). These receptors all stem from a man aged 18 to 30 who had mild COVID-19 (a few samples of this study predate the infection). Cell type and time point are not known. CDR3s include the opening cysteine and the closing phenylalanine or tryptophan. The D gene is left open where the match is weak. Some rows have no size entry. The others give once, few or many, or a class for an expanded clone.

TRBJ1-4,NA,TRBV12-3/TRBV12-4,NA,TGTGCCAGCAGTTTCCGAGCAACTAATGAAAAACTGTTTTTT,CASSFRATNEKLFF
TRBJ2-3,NA,TRBV7-3,NA,TGTGCCAGCAGCTCGTCGGGGTCCTCAGCCACAGATACGCAGTATTTT,CASSSSGSSATDTQYF
TRBJ1-1,TRBD1,TRBV28,NA,TGTGCCAGCACCCGGGACAGTGTAGACAGAGCTTTCTTT,CASTRDSVDRAFF
TRBJ1-2,NA,TRBV20-1,few,TGCAGTGGAAGAGACCATCCTGGCTACACCTTC,CSGRDHPGYTF
TRBJ2-1,TRBD1,TRBV6-2/TRBV6-3,few,TGTGCCAGCAGTTCACAGGGGGAGTGGGATGAGCAGTTCTTC,CASSSQGEWDEQFF
TRBJ2-5,NA,TRBV6-6,NA,TGTGCCAGCAGTTACGGGGCAGAGACCCAGTACTTC,CASSYGAETQYF
TRBJ1-2,NA,TRBV3-1,few,TGTGCCAGCAGCCAACGCCGGGGAATGAACTATGGCTACACCTTC,CASSQRRGMNYGYTF
TRBJ1-6,TRBD1,TRBV5-1,many,TGCGCCAGCAGCTTGGGACAGGGGGCTAATTCACCCCTCCACTTT,CASSLGQGANSPLHF
TRBJ1-4,NA,TRBV7-9,NA,TGTGCCAGCAGCTTAGCGGGGTCGGGGTACGAAAAACTGTTTTTT,CASSLAGSGYEKLFF
TRBJ2-1,TRBD2,TRBV5-1,NA,TGCGCCAGCAGCTGGCTAGCGGGGGGAAATGAGCAGTTCTTC,CASSWLAGGNEQFF
TRBJ2-1,NA,TRBV20-1,few,TGCAGTGCTAGAGATCCCCCCCTCAATGAGCAGTTCTTC,CSARDPPLNEQFF
TRBJ1-1,NA,TRBV7-9,NA,TGTGCCAGCAGCTTAGCGGGGCAGATGAACACTGAAGCTTTCTTT,CASSLAGQMNTEAFF
TRBJ2-1,TRBD1,TRBV7-2,few,TGTGCCAGCAGCTTATCAGGGGGATGGGATGAGCAGTTCTTC,CASSLSGGWDEQFF
TRBJ2-1,TRBD2,TRBV12-5,few,TGTGCTAGTGGTTTGGGTAGCGGGGGGAACAATGAGCAGTTCTTC,CASGLGSGGNNEQFF
TRBJ2-5,TRBD1,TRBV9,NA,TGTGCCAGCAGCTCCAGGGGGACCGAGACCCAGTACTTC,CASSSRGTETQYF
TRBJ1-6,TRBD1,TRBV7-3,NA,TGTGCCAGCAGCTTAAGAGGACAGGGGCGTAATTCACCCCTCCACTTT,CASSLRGQGRNSPLHF